These 28 T cell receptor beta chains were sequenced from one sample in a study of CDR3 diversity in severe acne. TCRdb redid the calling of the PCR reads with MiXCR, one entry per CDR3 protein. The table has 100,000 or so distinct CDR3 sequences, roughly 51% seen once. The sample comprised blood. The receptor set was obtained from a male donor with acne.

The V call is TRBV10-3, the J call TRBJ2-7, with 9 bases aligning to TRBD2. The CDR3 is made up of 13 amino acids. After removal of 5 bases from V and 2 bases from J, the junction contained 1 base not matched to a gene. Per germline, CDR1 ENHRY and CDR2 SYGVKD. The CDR3 here is CAISSGRPYEQYF. CDR3 DNA: TGTGCCATCAGTAGCGGGAGGCCCTACGAGCAGTACTTC.

This clonotype was detected many times. The rearrangement joins TRBV25-1 to TRBJ2-2; a possible D gene is TRBD2 (5 bases). Germline CDR1 is MGHDK and CDR2 is SYGVNS. The V end was cut by 5 bases, the J end by 1 base, with 11 bases between. The CDR3 is made up of 15 amino acids. CDR3 sequence: CASSPREGNTGELFF. The CDR3 DNA reads as TGTGCCAGCAGTCCCCGCGAGGGGAACACCGGGGAGCTGTTTTTT.

The DNA of the CDR3 is TGCAGCGTTGATGAGTTTTTGGATGGCTACACCTTC. Translating gives CSVDEFLDGYTF. The V call is TRBV29-1, the J call TRBJ1-2, with D unresolved. Deletions cut 3 bases from V and 6 bases from J, with 11 bases between. The CDR3 consists of 12 residues. Germline V gives CDR1 SQVTM, CDR2 ANQGSEA.

This clonotype was detected ten times or more. The chain has TRBV6-6 and TRBJ2-7; TRBD1 matches at 11 bases. Looked up from germline, CDR1 is MNHNY and CDR2 is SVGAGI (reference sequence). Trimming removed 6 bases from V and 2 bases from J; junction bases left unmatched: 6. The length of the CDR3 is 15 residues. This chain's CDR3 is CASRPGTGGTYEQYV. CDR3 nucleotide sequence: TGTGCCAGCAGACCCGGGACAGGGGGAACCTACGAGCAGTACGTC.

This clonotype was found many times. V usage is TRBV6-1 and J usage is TRBJ2-7, with D perhaps matching TRBD1 (6 bases). CDR1 is MNHNS, CDR2 SASEGT, per germline. With 7 bases removed from V and 4 bases from J, the gap between germline ends came to 14 bases. The CDR3 is made up of 13 amino acids. The CDR3 loop is CASNTGLSYEQYV. The CDR3 DNA sequence: TGTGCCAGCAATACAGGGTTATCTTACGAGCAGTACGTC.

V is TRBV5-8 and J is TRBJ1-1; 8 nucleotides match TRBD1. CDR1 and CDR2 from the germline V gene are SGHTS and YDEGEE. This CDR3 is built from 17 residues. J lost 1 base, V lost 0 bases, and 8 bases had no gene match. CDR3 bases: TGTGCCAGCAGCTTGGTTGCAGGGGGCGTGGGGAACACTGAAGCTTTCTTT. Translated, it gives CASSLVAGGVGNTEAFF.

A few counts support this clonotype. The V gene is TRBV9, the J gene TRBJ1-1; TRBD1 agrees at 9 bases. Germline CDR1 and CDR2: SGDLS and YYNGEE. The CDR3 has 15 residues. J gave up 3 bases and V 2 bases, and 5 bases lay outside the gene matches. CDR3 sequence (DNA): TGTGCCAGCAGCGTGGGGACAGGGAGGGACACTGAAGCTTTCTTT. The encoded protein is CASSVGTGRDTEAFF.

To note about this clonotype: The junction departs from germline at one end; a sequencing error may be responsible. The J gene is TRBJ1-3, the V gene TRBV12-3 or TRBV12-4; D remains unclear. The CDR3 runs to 12 residues. The CDR3 here is CASSHSENTIYF. DNA for the CDR3: TGTGCCAGCAGTCACTCTGAAAACACCATATATTTT.

This clonotype was counted between two and nine times. Because the CDR3 is missing its conserved closing phenylalanine or tryptophan, this is likely a read error. The DNA is omitted, as the CDR3 cannot be located on it reliably, and the CDR3 follows TCRdb's listing. The CDR3 loop reads CASNTGTGDL. This chain links TRBV12-3 or TRBV12-4 with TRBJ1-5; TRBD1 was called by the table and not checked on the DNA. The CDR3 totals 10 residues, both ends included.

The CDR3 region has the DNA TGCAGTGCCCGCGGGAGTAGGTCCTACGAGCAGTACTTC. Translating gives CSARGSRSYEQYF. The genes are TRBV29-1 and TRBJ2-7; 7 bases are shared with TRBD2. Germline loops: CDR1 SQVTM, CDR2 ANQGSEA. The CDR3 totals 13 residues.

This clonotype was picked up many times. This chain uses TRBV19 with TRBJ2-3, with 9 bases that match TRBD2. This CDR3 comprises 16 residues. CDR1 LNHDA and CDR2 SQIVND come from the germline V gene (reference sequence). V lost 2 bases, J lost 2 bases, and 5 bases stayed unmatched. CDR3 protein: CASSIISGGLTDTQYF. In DNA form, the CDR3 reads TGTGCCAGTAGTATAATTAGCGGGGGCCTCACAGATACGCAGTATTTT.

V and J are TRBV2 and TRBJ2-3, with TRBD2 matching 12 bases. V lost 6 bases and J lost 4; bases outside the gene matches: 8. CDR1 is SNHLY, CDR2 FYNNEI, per germline. This CDR3 spans 16 amino acids. The CDR3 nucleotides read TGTGCCAGCAGCCACCAGGGACTAGCGGGCCCAGATACGCAGTATTTT. This codes for CASSHQGLAGPDTQYF.

The gene calls are TRBV29-1 and TRBJ2-5; tentatively, D is TRBD1 (6 bases). The CDR3 consists of 14 residues. The V gene's germline CDR1 is SQVTM and CDR2 ANQGSEA. Trimming stripped 3 bases from V and 1 base from J, with 12 bases between. The CDR3 nucleotides read TGCAGCGTTGATCCCAGGGGACCCCAAGAGACCCAGTACTTC. Its protein is CSVDPRGPQETQYF.

With respect to this clonotype: Without the conserved terminal phenylalanine or tryptophan, this CDR3 likely stems from a read error. The DNA is left out, because the CDR3 cannot be placed on it with certainty; the CDR3 is given as TCRdb lists it. This rearrangement joins TRBV19 to TRBJ2-7; TRBD1 is taken as the D call from the table, unchecked against the DNA. The CDR3 is 14 residues long, counting both termini. The germline V gene encodes CDR1 LNHDA and CDR2 SQIVND (reference sequence). The CDR3 region is CASSIQALFYEQHL.

This clonotype occurred a few times. At one end the junction does not follow the germline gene, possibly because of a read error. The chain employs TRBV24-1 and TRBJ2-5; tentative D call: TRBD2 (5 bases). This CDR3 spans 18 amino acids. Germline CDR1 is KGHDR and CDR2 is SFDVKD. The CDR3 DNA reads as TGTGCCAGCAGTTTTAACCCGTCCCGGCGGGCCTACCAAGAGACCCAGTACTTC. This translates into CASSFNPSRRAYQETQYF.

With regard to this clonotype: This may be a read error: a much more frequent sequence differs by one nucleotide. The chain combines TRBV12-3 or TRBV12-4 with TRBJ2-2; 7 bases are shared with TRBD2. The V and J ends lost 7 bases and 0 bases, in that order; junction bases with no gene match: 8. The CDR3 covers 16 residues. Here the CDR3 reads CASISGGGPNTGELFF. The CDR3 DNA reads TGTGCCAGCATCTCGGGGGGAGGGCCGAACACCGGGGAGCTGTTTTTT.

This clonotype was observed many times. In DNA, the CDR3 is TGTGCCAGCAGTGAAGAAGCTACTAGCACAGATACGCAGTATTTT. Protein product: CASSEEATSTDTQYF. The chain has TRBV6-4 and TRBJ2-3, with no clear D. Per the germline V gene, CDR1 is MRHNA and CDR2 is SNTAGT. CDR3 length: 15 residues. Deletions cut 3 bases from V and 0 bases from J, with 10 bases between.

In this sample, this clonotype turned up many times. The chain couples TRBV20-1 to TRBJ2-7; TRBD1 aligns across 7 bases. Looked up from germline, CDR1 is DFQATT and CDR2 is SNEGSKA (reference sequence). The length of the CDR3 is 13 residues. The J segment lost 2 bases and the V segment lost 2 bases, leaving 3 bases of the junction unmatched. CDR3 nucleotide sequence: TGCAGTGCTAGACTTGACAGGGCCTACGAGCAGTACTTC. This gives the protein CSARLDRAYEQYF.

This rearrangement joins TRBV20-1 to TRBJ1-3, with D possibly being TRBD1 (6 bases). CDR1 DFQATT and CDR2 SNEGSKA come from the germline V gene (reference sequence). The CDR3 is made up of 11 amino acids. The CDR3, as DNA: TGCGGGTTACAGGGTGGAAACACCATATATTTT. Protein sequence: CGLQGGNTIYF.

The chain joins TRBV13 to TRBJ2-5, with 10 positions matching TRBD2. The CDR3 loop spans 15 amino acids. J was trimmed by 2 bases and V by 6 bases; bases with no gene match: 6. Per germline, CDR1 PRHDT and CDR2 FYEKMQ (reference sequence). The DNA of the CDR3 is TGTGCCAGCAGTCACGGACTAGCGGAACAAGAGACCCAGTACTTC. Translating it yields CASSHGLAEQETQYF.

V usage is TRBV2 and J usage is TRBJ2-3; D gene unclear. This CDR3 comprises 14 residues. The V end was cut by 4 bases, the J end by 11 bases, with 19 bases between. CDR1 and CDR2 (germline): SNHLY, FYNNEI. CDR3 region: CASSVMRTADEQYF. The CDR3, as DNA: TGTGCCAGCAGTGTTATGAGAACGGCTGATGAGCAGTATTTT.

This clonotype was detected a few times. This chain links TRBV19 with TRBJ1-1, with D maybe TRBD1 (5 bases). CDR1 LNHDA and CDR2 SQIVND come from the germline V gene (reference sequence). This CDR3 contains 13 residues. V was trimmed by 3 bases and J by 5 bases, leaving 10 bases between them. The CDR3 protein is CASSIVGTTEAFF. The CDR3 nucleotides are TGTGCCAGTAGTATCGTAGGGACGACTGAAGCTTTCTTT.

This clonotype was picked up many times. V is TRBV5-5 and J is TRBJ1-5; no reliable D call. The germline CDR1 and CDR2 sequences are SGHKS and YYEKEE (reference sequence). This CDR3 has 14 residues. Trimming cost V 2 bases and J 9 bases, with 15 bases left between them. In DNA, the CDR3 is TGTGCCAGCAGCTTAGGCAGGTCCGTGGGGCCCCAGCATTTT. It translates to CASSLGRSVGPQHF. Supplemented by reference TRBV5-5 and TRBJ1-5, the full variable domain reads DAGVTQSPTHLIKTRGQQVTLRCSPISGHKSVSWYQQVLGQGPQFIFQYYEKEERGRGNFPDRFSARQFPNYSSELNVNALLLGDSALYLCASSLGRSVGPQHFGDGTRLSIL.

As concerns this clonotype: This CDR3 fails to terminate in the conserved phenylalanine or tryptophan, so it likely reflects a read error. The limits of the CDR3 on the DNA are not certain, so only TCRdb's listed CDR3 is given. This sequence joins TRBV27 and TRBJ2-7. CDR1 MNHEY and CDR2 SMNVEV come from the germline V gene (reference sequence). The CDR3 is made up of 8 amino acids, end residues included. The CDR3: CASSSSFL.

This clonotype is medium-sized by share. The chain couples TRBV7-2 to TRBJ2-3; no firm D call. The CDR3 contains 12 residues. V gave up 5 bases and J gave up 4 bases, with 7 bases separating them. Per the germline V gene, CDR1 is SGHTA and CDR2 is FQGNSA. The CDR3 sequence is CASSPWADTQYF. The CDR3 coding sequence is TGTGCCAGCAGCCCGTGGGCAGATACGCAGTATTTT.

This clonotype came up a few times. The chain employs TRBV15 and TRBJ2-7; perhaps TRBD2 as D (5 bases). Germline V lookup: CDR1 LNHNV, CDR2 YYDKDF (reference sequence). The CDR3 sequence is 14 residues long. The V and J ends lost 8 bases and 2 bases respectively, with 16 bases between them. The CDR3 reads CATSIGGSPYEQYF. CDR3 coding DNA: TGTGCCACCTCTATCGGCGGGTCCCCCTACGAGCAGTACTTC. Full variable domain (rest looked up from reference TRBV15 and TRBJ2-7): DAMVIQNPRYQVTQFGKPVTLSCSQTLNHNVMYWYQQKSSQAPKLLFHYYDKDFNNEADTPDNFQSRRPNTSFCFLDIRSPGLGDTAMYLCATSIGGSPYEQYFGPGTRLTVT.

The sample holds many counts of this clonotype. The chain is built from TRBV20-1 and TRBJ1-5; 7 positions agree with TRBD1. CDR3 length: 14 residues. Germline V lookup: CDR1 DFQATT, CDR2 SNEGSKA (reference sequence). Trimming took 5 bases from V and 0 from J; bases not matched to a gene: 4. The CDR3 loop reads CSARQGISNQPQHF. CDR3 DNA sequence: TGCAGTGCTCGACAGGGTATTAGCAATCAGCCCCAGCATTTT.

This clonotype was counted at least ten times. The genes are TRBV7-3 and TRBJ2-6; 7 positions match TRBD1. The CDR3 sequence is 18 residues long. J was trimmed by 1 base and V by 1 base; bases with no gene match: 7. The germline V gene encodes CDR1 SGHTA and CDR2 FQGTGA. The CDR3 DNA sequence: TGTGCCAGCAGCTTAAGCTCGGCAGGGGGATCTGGGGCCAACGTCCTGACTTTC. It codes for CASSLSSAGGSGANVLTF.